A single sample gave rise to the 20 T cell receptor beta chains below, sequenced in a study of T cells of healthy individuals. TCRdb recomputed calls from the 5' RACE reads with MiXCR, one row per CDR3 protein. The profile shows approximately 52,000 distinct CDR3 sequences, roughly 14% of them singletons. These receptors all come from a human donor in good health.

There are many counts of this clonotype. This sequence joins TRBV7-3 and TRBJ2-2; no firm D call. Germline V gene lookup returns CDR1 SGHTA and CDR2 FQGTGA. The CDR3 totals 15 residues. The V and J ends lost 5 bases and 2 bases respectively, with 12 bases between them. This chain's CDR3 is CASSPSTINTGELFF. As DNA, the CDR3 is TGTGCCAGCAGCCCTTCCACTATAAACACCGGGGAGCTGTTTTTT.

This clonotype was found a few times. The chain carries TRBV7-8 and TRBJ2-5; maybe TRBD1 (8 bases). V was clipped by 4 bases and J by 5 bases, with 17 bases between them. Looked up from germline, CDR1 is SGHVS and CDR2 is FQNEAQ. The CDR3 has 15 amino acids. The CDR3 nucleotides read TGTGCCAGCAGCTCTACAGGGGGGGATTACGAGACCCAGTACTTC. Translation: CASSSTGGDYETQYF.

This clonotype was seen more than once but under ten times. This sequence joins TRBV5-1 and TRBJ1-1; possible D gene TRBD1, 6 bases. The V gene's germline CDR1 is SGHRS and CDR2 YFSETQ. The V gene lost 2 bases and the J gene lost 2 bases, with 10 bases spanning the gap. The CDR3 contains 14 residues. DNA for the CDR3: TGCGCCAGCAGCTTCTCGGGGGCCAACACTGAAGCTTTCTTT. This gives the protein CASSFSGANTEAFF.

The chain combines TRBV2 with TRBJ2-5; D possibly uses TRBD1 or TRBD2 (5 bases each). The CDR3 has 15 residues. In germline, CDR1 is SNHLY, CDR2 FYNNEI. Trimming shortened V by 5 bases and J by 0 bases, and 13 bases separated the two germline ends. The CDR3 sequence: CASSPPGGHQETQYF. The CDR3 DNA reads TGTGCCAGCAGTCCCCCTGGGGGACACCAAGAGACCCAGTACTTC.

A few counts support this clonotype. This chain joins TRBV7-2 and TRBJ2-7, with TRBD1 matching over 9 bases. This CDR3 region has 15 residues. J was trimmed by 4 bases and V by 0 bases; bases with no gene match: 4. Germline V lookup: CDR1 SGHTA, CDR2 FQGNSA. The CDR3 bases are TGTGCCAGCAGCTTAGCTGGGACAGGGCCATACGAGCAGTACTTC. It is translated as CASSLAGTGPYEQYF.

This clonotype was recorded many times. J is TRBJ1-5 and V is TRBV12-3 or TRBV12-4; D unresolved. The CDR3 is made up of 14 amino acids. The germline V and J ends were trimmed by 3 bases and 3 bases, with 9 bases remaining between them. CDR3 sequence: CASSLGSFNQPQHF. CDR3 DNA: TGTGCCAGCAGTTTGGGCAGCTTCAATCAGCCCCAGCATTTT.

This clonotype has a count of ten or more. The chain is built from TRBV7-2 and TRBJ2-3; D uncertain. Germline V gene sequence: CDR1 SGHTA, CDR2 FQGNSA. The CDR3 sequence is 14 residues long. V lost 1 base and J lost 5, with 10 bases in between. CDR3 in DNA: TGTGCCAGCAGCTTAGTATCTCGCGGAGATACGCAGTATTTT. Translating gives CASSLVSRGDTQYF.

This clonotype was counted ten times or more. The chain carries TRBV12-3 or TRBV12-4 and TRBJ2-3; 8 bases are a match to TRBD2. Unmatched junction bases numbered 11, after V lost 8 bases and J lost 1 base. The CDR3 is made up of 16 amino acids. The CDR3 reads CASGPWAGGRTDTQYF. CDR3 nucleotide sequence: TGTGCCAGCGGGCCTTGGGCGGGAGGCCGCACAGATACGCAGTATTTT.

This clonotype has a count of ten or more. V and J are TRBV9 and TRBJ1-1; the D gene is possibly TRBD1 (6 bases). Germline CDR1 SGDLS, CDR2 YYNGEE. The CDR3 sequence is 14 residues long. V was shortened by 4 bases and J by 3 bases, with 13 bases between the two germline ends. The CDR3 sequence: CASSPGGRDTEAFF. The CDR3 region has the DNA TGTGCCAGCAGCCCCGGGGGGCGGGACACTGAAGCTTTCTTT.

This clonotype was detected only a few times. The rearrangement joins TRBV19 to TRBJ2-1; D possibly matches TRBD1 or TRBD2 (5 bases each). Germline V gene lookup returns CDR1 LNHDA and CDR2 SQIVND (reference sequence). This CDR3 is built from 14 residues. Trimming removed 4 bases at V and 9 bases at J, with 16 bases between. The CDR3 DNA reads TGTGCCAGTAGTAGAGGACTCCTGAGGGGTGAGCAGTTCTTC. Its translation: CASSRGLLRGEQFF.

This clonotype was seen a few times. This sequence joins TRBV2 and TRBJ1-3; D is unclear. CDR3 length: 15 amino acids. V lost 5 bases and J 4 bases, leaving 15 bases between the germline ends. Germline CDR1 reads SNHLY; CDR2 reads FYNNEI. This chain's CDR3 is CASSTDSGSGNTIYF. The CDR3 nucleotides are TGTGCCAGCAGTACTGATTCGGGGTCCGGAAACACCATATATTTT.

This clonotype showed up many times. The chain joins TRBV29-1 to TRBJ1-1, with D perhaps matching TRBD1 (5 bases). The V end lost 6 bases, the J end lost 6 bases, and 14 bases lay between the germline ends. The germline V gene encodes CDR1 SQVTM and CDR2 ANQGSEA. This CDR3 comprises 12 residues. The chain's CDR3 is CSVGRGEAEAFF. The CDR3 nucleotides read TGCAGCGTGGGGCGGGGAGAGGCTGAAGCTTTCTTT.

This clonotype was recorded many times. This rearrangement joins TRBV7-8 to TRBJ1-4; TRBD1 aligns across 7 bases. CDR3 length: 15 amino acids. The germline gives CDR1 SGHVS, CDR2 FQNEAQ. V gave up 5 bases and J gave up 4 bases; unmatched junction bases: 7. This chain's CDR3 is CASSLRTGGNEKLFF. CDR3 DNA sequence: TGTGCCAGCAGCCTAAGGACAGGCGGTAATGAAAAACTGTTTTTT.

This clonotype was seen many times. The chain uses TRBV5-6 and TRBJ1-2; D uncertain. V shed 0 bases and J shed 0 bases, with 6 bases lying between them. This CDR3 spans 14 amino acids. Germline CDR1 and CDR2: SGHDT and YYEEEE. Written as DNA, the CDR3 is TGTGCCAGCAGCTTGGGAGAATCTAACTATGGCTACACCTTC. Translated: CASSLGESNYGYTF.

This clonotype was observed a handful of times. The chain joins TRBV7-2 to TRBJ1-3, with 10 bases aligning to TRBD1. J was trimmed by 6 bases and V by 5 bases; bases with no gene match: 7. CDR3 size: 15 residues. Germline V gives CDR1 SGHTA, CDR2 FQGNSA. CDR3 amino acids: CASSPTGTGENTIYF. CDR3 in DNA: TGTGCCAGCAGCCCGACCGGGACAGGGGAAAACACCATATATTTT.

This clonotype was seen repeatedly, ten times or more. The genes are TRBV5-1 and TRBJ2-6; D may match TRBD1 or TRBD2 (6 bases each). The CDR3 consists of 17 residues. V shed 2 bases and J shed 0 bases, with 12 bases lying between them. Per the germline V gene, CDR1 is SGHRS and CDR2 is YFSETQ. This chain's CDR3 is CASSLGGSSSGANVLTF. CDR3 in DNA: TGCGCCAGCAGCTTAGGGGGGTCTAGCTCTGGGGCCAACGTCCTGACTTTC.

The sample holds many counts of this clonotype. The chain employs TRBV29-1 and TRBJ1-1; tentative D call: TRBD1 (5 bases). CDR3 length: 14 amino acids. V lost 6 bases to trimming and J lost 5 bases, with 19 bases between them. CDR1 is SQVTM and CDR2 is ANQGSEA in the germline V gene. CDR3 nucleotide sequence: TGCAGCGTGCCCCTAGGGACTACCAGGACTGAAGCTTTCTTT. This translates into CSVPLGTTRTEAFF.

The rearrangement uses TRBV12-3 or TRBV12-4 and TRBJ1-1; 9 nucleotides align to TRBD1. The CDR3 consists of 14 residues. With V trimmed by 6 bases and J by 5 bases, 7 bases remained unmatched. CDR3 bases: TGTGCCAGCAGCCGGACAGGGGCCAGGACTGAAGCTTTCTTT. This sequence encodes CASSRTGARTEAFF.

There are many counts of this clonotype. This rearrangement joins TRBV4-3 to TRBJ1-1; D not certain. The V gene's germline CDR1 is LGHNA and CDR2 YSLEER. V lost 0 bases, J lost 5 bases, and 22 bases lay in between. The CDR3 totals 18 residues. CDR3 sequence: CASSQEMVSGVPETEAFF. Written as DNA, the CDR3 is TGCGCCAGCAGCCAAGAAATGGTATCCGGGGTCCCAGAGACTGAAGCTTTCTTT.

This rearrangement joins TRBV11-2 to TRBJ2-7; D unclear. The ends were cut back, 0 bases at V and 5 bases at J, with 5 bases in the middle. Germline assignment: CDR1 SGHAT and CDR2 FQNNGV. The CDR3 contains 12 residues. CDR3 amino acids: CASSLEVNEQYF. The CDR3 DNA reads TGTGCCAGCAGCTTAGAGGTTAACGAGCAGTACTTC. The variable domain in full, with the rest retrieved from reference TRBV11-2 and TRBJ2-7, is EAGVAQSPRYKIIEKRQSVAFWCNPISGHATLYWYQQILGQGPKLLIQFQNNGVVDDSQLPKDRFSAERLKGVDSTLKIQPAKLEDSAVYLCASSLEVNEQYFGPGTRLTVT.